These 7 T cell receptor beta chains came from one sample sequenced in a study of graft-versus-host responses after intestinal transplantation. Antigen specificity for these receptors is unknown. Repertoires were generated with immunoSEQ multiplex PCR, while TCRdb's copy carries only in-frame clones and drops some. The sample shows around 89,000 clones, 85% to 95% of them seen only once. This material consisted of unstimulated CD8+ T cells sorted from spleen or lymph node cells, taken before transplant. These receptors were obtained from a human donor who was the organ donor for an intestinal transplant.

The CDR3 region has the DNA TGTGCCAGCAGCTTGGTGGAGGATTCTACCTATGGCTACACCTTC. This codes for CASSLVEDSTYGYTF. V is TRBV5-4 and J is TRBJ1-2; no definite D call. CDR3 size: 15 residues. The V gene's germline CDR1 is SGHNT and CDR2 YYREEE (reference sequence). Trimming cost V 0 bases and J 4 bases, with 13 bases left between them.

The chain couples TRBV30 to TRBJ1-2; the match to TRBD1 covers 7 bases. The germline gives CDR1 GTSNPN, CDR2 SVGIG (reference sequence). J gave up 2 bases and V 8 bases, and 5 bases lay outside the gene matches. The CDR3 consists of 12 residues. The DNA of the CDR3 is TGTGCCGGACAGACAGGGAACTATGGCTACACCTTC. Translation: CAGQTGNYGYTF.

This clone was detected only once. V and J are TRBV18 and TRBJ2-5, with unresolved D. The assigned J gene may be wrong: the sequence end matches TRBJ2-7 better. The germline CDR1 and CDR2 sequences are KGHSH and LQKENI. The CDR3 spans 13 residues. The CDR3: CASSPGLGYEQYF. As DNA, the CDR3 is TGTGCCAGCTCACCCGGCCTAGGCTACGAGCAGTACTTC.

The chain uses TRBV4-3 and TRBJ2-5, with TRBD1 matching over 8 bases. V shed 4 bases, J shed 1 base, and the junction held 5 bases outside the gene matches. Germline V gives CDR1 LGHNA, CDR2 YSLEER. The length of the CDR3 is 15 residues. The CDR3 spells CASSPGGQVQETQYF. The CDR3 region has the DNA TGCGCCAGCAGCCCTGGGGGACAGGTCCAAGAGACCCAGTACTTC.

The chain uses TRBV14 and TRBJ1-1, with 7 bases identical to TRBD1. Germline V gene data show CDR1 as SGHDN and CDR2 as FVKESK. The CDR3 spans 16 residues. Trimming at V came to 4 bases and at J to 12 bases, leaving 20 bases not matched to a gene. The CDR3 spells CASSPQGTGPRVGSFF. CDR3 sequence (DNA): TGTGCCAGCAGCCCACAGGGGACTGGTCCCCGTGTGGGGTCTTTCTTT.

This rearrangement joins TRBV6-1 to TRBJ1-2; 7 nucleotides align to TRBD1. Trimming removed 2 bases from V and 0 bases from J; junction bases left unmatched: 6. The CDR3 totals 16 residues. CDR1 and CDR2 from the germline V gene are MNHNS and SASEGT. The CDR3 loop is CASSELADRPNYGYTF. The CDR3 DNA follows: TGTGCCAGCAGTGAACTTGCGGACAGGCCTAACTATGGCTACACCTTC.

The chain uses TRBV7-9 and TRBJ1-4, with TRBD1 matching 10 bases. The CDR3 loop spans 15 amino acids. The germline gives CDR1 SEHNR, CDR2 FQNEAQ (reference sequence). The V gene end was trimmed by 6 bases and the J gene end by 8 bases; junction bases not matched to a gene: 9. DNA for the CDR3: TGTGCCAGCAGTTTCTTTGGGACAGGGGAAGAAAAACTGTTTTTT. Its protein is CASSFFGTGEEKLFF.